This T cell receptor beta chain comes out of a study of T cells after yellow fever vaccination. Whole-study results and caveats: After the booster, 95% to 98% of CD4 and approximately 90% of CD8 primary-response clones were re-detected.

Trimming stripped 5 bases from V and 3 bases from J, with 12 bases between. The CDR3 is made up of 14 amino acids. The study made its TCR cDNA through 5'RACE template switching. That step introduced a universal primer site along with UMIs. MiXCR, run by TCRdb on the 5' RACE reads, gives a single entry per CDR3 protein. The table records a few hundred thousand distinct CDR3 sequences, roughly 19% of them present only once. For this clonotype: Its cognate antigen is unknown.

Sequencing was performed on PBMCs, taken 15 days after the yellow fever booster vaccination. The chain recombines TRBV12-3 or TRBV12-4 with TRBJ2-3, with D possibly TRBD2 on 6 matching bases. The clonotype comes from a man younger than 45 who received the YFV17D yellow fever vaccine. CDR3 sequence reads: CASSGGPTTDTQYF. The DNA for the CDR3 is TGTGCCAGCAGTGGAGGGCCCACGACAGATACGCAGTATTTT.